This T cell receptor (beta chain) was documented in a study of shared clonotypes between healthy human individuals. General study results and limits: Generation probability values for non-shared clonotypes were lower than those for clonotypes shared by all four donors.

Remarks on this clone: Antigen unknown.

The CDR3 has 15 amino acids. The germline gives CDR1 MDHEN, CDR2 SYDVKM. Trimming shortened V by 2 bases and J by 2 bases, and 13 bases separated the two germline ends. The assay was immunoSEQ multiplex PCR, and TCRdb's table has in-frame clones only and misses some. This sample has 700,000 to 950,000 clones, with about 97% found just once. Naive CD8 cells comprised CD45RO-negative, CCR7-positively selected cells, excluding terminally differentiated effector memory CD45RA+ cells. Nashville, Tennessee was home to all donors, who were Caucasian adults. The sample consisted of naive CD8+ T cells sorted from blood. The rearrangement links TRBV28 to TRBJ2-7; a weak D match, TRBD2 (6 bases). This receptor was identified in a man younger than 45 in good health. The CDR3 region is CASSLGETGAYEQYF. The CDR3 nucleotides are TGTGCCAGCAGTTTAGGGGAGACGGGGGCCTACGAGCAGTACTTC.